This T cell receptor (beta chain) originates from a study of T cells in Graves' hyperthyroidism and ophthalmopathy. Patients showing uncontrolled infection, other autoimmune disease, pregnancy or lactation were ineligible. This clonotype has at least ten counts. The antigen remains undetermined. Study-wide points: Also found in blood were most expanded thyroid clonotypes above 0.001.

Amplified regions were TCR beta CDR3 sequences from RNA transcripts. The HTBI set primed first-round TCR CDR3 RT-PCR. One entry per CDR3 protein, called by TCRdb with MiXCR from the multiplex PCR reads. The sample lists more than 350,000 distinct CDR3 sequences, 13% to 15% occurring once. Sequencing input: blood. The clonotype comes from a woman in her sixties with Graves' ophthalmopathy.

The CDR3 coding sequence is TGTGCCAGCAGCCCCCGTGGAAACACCATATATTTT. Its translation is CASSPRGNTIYF. The chain employs TRBV12-3 or TRBV12-4 and TRBJ1-3, with D unresolved. Trimming cost V 6 bases and J 3 bases, with 6 bases left between them. The CDR3 extends over 12 amino acids.